This passage covers 27 T cell receptor beta chains from one sample sequenced in a study of cytomegalovirus exposure and HLA in healthy donors. Primers for the PCR totalled 60 Vbeta and 13 Jbeta. Libraries were prepared by immunoSEQ multiplex PCR; TCRdb keeps only in-frame clonotypes and omits some of them. Of 150,000 to 200,000 clones in the sample, just under 80% were seen once. Sequencing was performed on PBMCs. All receptors come from a young woman in good health and CMV-seropositive.

This clone was counted only a few times. The gene calls are TRBV12-5 and TRBJ2-2, with TRBD2 matching over 9 bases. CDR3 length equals 15 residues. CDR1 and CDR2 from the germline V gene are LGHNT and FRNRAP. The V gene end was trimmed by 2 bases and the J gene end by 4 bases; junction bases not matched to a gene: 2. For the CDR3, the DNA is TGTGCTAGTGGTTTGTTAGCGGGGGTCACCGGGGAGCTGTTTTTT. Residues: CASGLLAGVTGELFF.

The V and J genes are TRBV13 and TRBJ2-5, with TRBD1 matching over 10 bases. The CDR3 is made up of 16 amino acids. V lost 0 bases to trimming and J lost 5 bases; unmatched junction nucleotides: 6. Looked up from germline, CDR1 is PRHDT and CDR2 is FYEKMQ (reference sequence). CDR3 sequence (DNA): TGTGCCAGCAGCTTAGGAGGGACAGGGGAGTTCGAGACCCAGTACTTC. Translated, it gives CASSLGGTGEFETQYF.

This sequence joins TRBV5-1 and TRBJ1-2, with D tentatively TRBD1 (6 bases). V was trimmed by 2 bases and J by 6 bases, leaving 17 bases between them. CDR1 and CDR2 (germline): SGHRS, YFSETQ. CDR3 size: 15 residues. CDR3: CASSLRGAGADGYTF. In DNA, the CDR3 is TGCGCCAGCAGCTTACGGGGGGCCGGGGCCGATGGCTACACCTTC.

The chain is built from TRBV5-1 and TRBJ2-7; the D is unclear. V was pared by 1 base and J by 4 bases, with 12 bases between. This CDR3 spans 14 amino acids. Germline V gene sequence: CDR1 SGHRS, CDR2 YFSETQ. As DNA, the CDR3 is TGCGCCAGCAGCTTGAGAGAACCCCTATACGAGCAGTACTTC. Translation gives CASSLREPLYEQYF.

This sequence joins TRBV5-5 and TRBJ1-1; 7 bases line up with TRBD1. The CDR3 extends over 13 amino acids. Germline loops: CDR1 SGHKS, CDR2 YYEKEE (reference sequence). V was clipped by 4 bases and J by 8 bases; unmatched bases: 8. The DNA for the CDR3 is TGTGCCAGCAGCCATAGGGGGCGAGACGAAGCTTTCTTT. It specifies CASSHRGRDEAFF.

The gene calls are TRBV7-2 and TRBJ2-3; TRBD2 is a possible D gene (5 bases). V lost 5 bases and J 4 bases, leaving 10 bases between the germline ends. Germline V CDR1 and CDR2: SGHTA, FQGNSA. CDR3 length equals 13 residues. CDR3 nucleotide sequence: TGTGCCAGCAGCCCCGGGGATTCAGATACGCAGTATTTT. It translates to CASSPGDSDTQYF.

The rearrangement uses TRBV7-2 and TRBJ1-1; D ambiguous. Trimming took 5 bases from V and 1 from J, leaving 14 bases between them. Germline CDR1 and CDR2: SGHTA and FQGNSA. The CDR3 is made up of 15 amino acids. The CDR3 DNA is TGTGCCAGCAGCCCGAGACTTCACCAGAACACTGAAGCTTTCTTT. Protein: CASSPRLHQNTEAFF.

The chain carries TRBV11-2 and TRBJ2-7; D may be TRBD2 (6 bases). Between the trimmed V and J ends, which lost 8 bases and 0 bases, there was a span of 14 bases. Per germline, CDR1 SGHAT and CDR2 FQNNGV. This CDR3 is 14 amino acids long. The CDR3 DNA follows: TGTGCCAGCGCGCTGTATAGCGGCTCCTACGAGCAGTACTTC. Amino acids: CASALYSGSYEQYF.

The CDR3 nucleotides are TGTGCCAGCAGGGGTGTTGCAGGGGCTTATGGCTACACCTTC. It translates to CASRGVAGAYGYTF. The chain has TRBV6-1 and TRBJ1-2, with D possibly being TRBD1 (6 bases). The CDR3 contains 14 residues. The ends were cut back, 6 bases at V and 5 bases at J, with 16 bases in the middle. Germline loops: CDR1 MNHNS, CDR2 SASEGT.

The chain links TRBV5-1 to TRBJ2-1; D is perhaps TRBD1 (6 bases). The CDR3 sequence is 15 residues long. Trimming removed 4 bases at V and 2 bases at J, with 13 bases between. Germline V CDR1 and CDR2: SGHRS, YFSETQ. The CDR3 reads CASSTEGGTYNEQFF. The CDR3 DNA sequence: TGCGCCAGCAGCACCGAAGGGGGTACCTACAATGAGCAGTTCTTC.

The chain joins TRBV2 to TRBJ1-4; possible D gene TRBD1, 5 bases. The germline CDR1 and CDR2 sequences are SNHLY and FYNNEI. Trimming pared 3 bases from V and 6 bases from J, leaving 11 bases between. The CDR3 has 14 amino acids. CDR3 DNA: TGTGCCAGCAGTGAGACAGCGGGGGATGAAAAACTGTTTTTT. It encodes CASSETAGDEKLFF.

The chain joins TRBV14 to TRBJ1-1; tentatively, D is TRBD1 (6 bases). Germline CDR1 and CDR2: SGHDN and FVKESK. V was cut by 5 bases and J by 6 bases, with 16 bases left in between. The CDR3 is 14 amino acids. Here the CDR3 DNA reads TGTGCCAGCAGCGCAACAAACAGGGATCCTGAAGCTTTCTTT. Residues: CASSATNRDPEAFF.

The chain recombines TRBV5-6 with TRBJ2-1; 11 nucleotides align to TRBD1. The CDR3 loop spans 19 amino acids. From germline, CDR1 is SGHDT and CDR2 YYEEEE. V lost 7 bases and J lost 4; bases outside the gene matches: 19. CDR3: CASRPIRTGGFVEYNEQFF. The CDR3 DNA is TGTGCCAGCCGACCCATTCGGACAGGGGGCTTCGTGGAGTACAATGAGCAGTTCTTC.

J is TRBJ2-5 and V is TRBV11-3; 8 bases are shared with TRBD2. This CDR3 has 16 residues. From germline, CDR1 is SGHNT and CDR2 YENEEA. V shed 1 base and J 3 bases; nucleotides not matched to a gene: 7. The CDR3 here is CASSLVSGGKEETQYF. In DNA, the CDR3 is TGTGCCAGCAGCTTAGTGAGCGGGGGAAAGGAAGAGACCCAGTACTTC.

J is TRBJ1-2 and V is TRBV27; TRBD1 aligns across 8 bases. From germline, CDR1 is MNHEY and CDR2 SMNVEV (reference sequence). This CDR3 spans 14 amino acids. Losses at the gene ends were 8 bases for V and 2 bases for J; bases not matched to a gene: 7. The CDR3: CASRQGKGNYGYTF. CDR3 nucleotide sequence: TGTGCCAGCCGACAGGGGAAGGGCAACTATGGCTACACCTTC.

This clone was counted a single time. The J gene is TRBJ2-1, the V gene TRBV18; TRBD2 matches 7 bases. The length of the CDR3 is 16 residues. From germline, CDR1 is KGHSH and CDR2 LQKENI. The trim removed 2 bases at V and 1 base at J, leaving 5 bases unmatched. CDR3 protein: CASSPFGGSSYNEQFF. DNA of the CDR3: TGTGCCAGCTCACCATTCGGCGGGAGTTCCTACAATGAGCAGTTCTTC.

The rearrangement links TRBV19 to TRBJ2-1, with D possibly matching TRBD2 (5 bases). Germline CDR1 is LNHDA and CDR2 is SQIVND (reference sequence). CDR3 length equals 15 residues. Trimming cost V 6 bases and J 5 bases, with 17 bases left between them. The CDR3 loop is CASRARAGSNNEQFF. In DNA, the CDR3 is TGTGCCAGTAGGGCGCGCGCGGGCTCTAACAATGAGCAGTTCTTC.

Here the CDR3 DNA reads TGTGCCAGCAGCTTGGCCAGGTCCCCGATGAACACTGAAGCTTTCTTT. It yields the protein CASSLARSPMNTEAFF. V is TRBV5-4 and J is TRBJ1-1; D is undetermined. The V gene lost 0 bases and the J gene lost 0 bases, with 12 bases spanning the gap. The CDR3 is made up of 16 amino acids. Germline loops: CDR1 SGHNT, CDR2 YYREEE (reference sequence). Variable domain in full (rest from reference TRBV5-4 and TRBJ1-1): ETGVTQSPTHLIKTRGQQVTLRCSSQSGHNTVSWYQQALGQGPQFIFQYYREEENGRGNFPPRFSGLQFPNYSSELNVNALELDDSALYLCASSLARSPMNTEAFFGQGTRLTVV.

This clone was counted a single time. V and J are TRBV19 and TRBJ2-7; TRBD1 might be the D (5 bases). Germline loops: CDR1 LNHDA, CDR2 SQIVND (reference sequence). The CDR3 is 14 amino acids. V was shortened by 8 bases and J by 4 bases, with 18 bases between the two germline ends. This CDR3 reads CASSRRQGSYEQYF. The CDR3 nucleotides read TGTGCCAGTTCCCGCCGCCAGGGATCTTACGAGCAGTACTTC. Filled out from reference TRBV19 and TRBJ2-7, the complete variable domain reads DGGITQSPKYLFRKEGQNVTLSCEQNLNHDAMYWYRQDPGQGLRLIYYSQIVNDFQKGDIAEGYSVSREKKESFPLTVTSAQKNPTAFYLCASSRRQGSYEQYFGPGTRLTVT.

The chain couples TRBV2 to TRBJ2-1, with TRBD2 identical over 8 bases. The CDR3 is 16 amino acids. From germline, CDR1 is SNHLY and CDR2 FYNNEI. V trimming: 7 bases; J trimming: 0 bases; junction bases outside the gene matches: 8. The CDR3 nucleotides are TGTGCCAGCACAGAGGATAGCGGGACCTCCTACAATGAGCAGTTCTTC. Its translation: CASTEDSGTSYNEQFF.

The chain couples TRBV6-1 to TRBJ1-4; D may be TRBD1 (5 bases). The CDR3 covers 15 residues. Trimming shortened V by 4 bases and J by 8 bases, and 17 bases separated the two germline ends. Germline CDR1 is MNHNS and CDR2 is SASEGT. CDR3 region: CASSAFRGLGEKLFF. In nucleotides, the CDR3 is TGTGCCAGCAGTGCCTTTAGGGGTCTGGGGGAAAAACTGTTTTTT.

The DNA of the CDR3 is TGTGCCAGCAGCTCAGGGGTTCAGCCCCAGCATTTT. It is translated as CASSSGVQPQHF. This rearrangement joins TRBV5-5 to TRBJ1-5; a possible D gene is TRBD1 (6 bases). CDR1 is SGHKS and CDR2 is YYEKEE in the germline V gene (reference sequence). Between the trimmed V and J ends, which lost 3 bases and 6 bases, there was a span of 7 bases. The CDR3 covers 12 residues.

This clone was observed a few times. The chain's CDR3 is CASSEAGGWNTEAFF. In nucleotides, the CDR3 is TGTGCCAGCAGTGAAGCGGGGGGGTGGAACACTGAAGCTTTCTTT. The chain recombines TRBV6-1 with TRBJ1-1; maybe TRBD1 (5 bases). With 0 bases removed from V and 1 base from J, the gap between germline ends came to 9 bases. Per germline, CDR1 MNHNS and CDR2 SASEGT. The CDR3 is made up of 15 amino acids.

This chain joins TRBV4-1 and TRBJ2-7, with 9 bases that match TRBD2. This CDR3 has 16 amino acids. Germline V gene sequence: CDR1 MGHRA, CDR2 YSYEKL. V lost 1 base, J lost 6 bases, and 10 bases stayed unmatched. The CDR3 sequence: CASSQGLAGLRGEQYF. As DNA, the CDR3 is TGCGCCAGCAGCCAAGGCCTAGCGGGATTACGGGGCGAGCAGTACTTC.

The J gene is TRBJ1-5, the V gene TRBV5-1, with D possibly TRBD1 on 6 matching bases. V shed 5 bases and J shed 1 base, with 7 bases lying between them. The germline gives CDR1 SGHRS, CDR2 YFSETQ. CDR3 length: 13 residues. The CDR3 DNA follows: TGCGCCAGCAGTAGGGGGAGCAATCAGCCCCAGCATTTT. Amino acids: CASSRGSNQPQHF.

The V call is TRBV2, the J call TRBJ1-4; D gene ambiguous. Trimming removed 7 bases from V and 6 bases from J, with 12 bases in between. This CDR3 comprises 13 residues. Germline CDR1 is SNHLY and CDR2 is FYNNEI. The CDR3 spells CASMRGIDEKLFF. Written as DNA, the CDR3 is TGTGCCAGCATGCGGGGAATCGATGAAAAACTGTTTTTT. The full variable domain, rest sourced from reference TRBV2 and TRBJ1-4, is EPEVTQTPSHQVTQMGQEVILRCVPISNHLYFYWYRQILGQKVEFLVSFYNNEISEKSEIFDDQFSVERPDGSNFTLKIRSTKLEDSAMYFCASMRGIDEKLFFGSGTQLSVL.

The sample holds a few counts of this clone. J is TRBJ2-7 and V is TRBV5-6; maybe TRBD1 (6 bases). The V end was cut by 4 bases, the J end by 3 bases, with 14 bases between. Per germline, CDR1 SGHDT and CDR2 YYEEEE. The CDR3 contains 14 residues. The CDR3 spells CASSKQGSRYEQYF. CDR3 DNA: TGTGCCAGCAGCAAACAGGGCTCCCGCTACGAGCAGTACTTC.